Presented here are 8 T cell receptor beta chains from one specimen sequenced in a study of T cells after yellow fever vaccination. TCRdb reanalysed the 5' RACE reads using MiXCR and keeps one entry per CDR3 protein. Among some 300,000 distinct CDR3 sequences listed, under 9% were seen once. The material sequenced was CD4+ T cells sorted from PBMCs, taken 5 days after the yellow fever booster vaccination. The receptors shown here come from a man between 18 and 29 years old who received the YFV17D yellow fever vaccine.

The table lists this clonotype with a few counts. The chain recombines TRBV6-1 with TRBJ1-5; D possibly corresponds to TRBD1 (6 bases). The V gene's germline CDR1 is MNHNS and CDR2 SASEGT. The CDR3 loop spans 14 amino acids. V was trimmed by 4 bases and J by 3 bases, leaving 10 bases between them. The CDR3 DNA follows: TGTGCCAGCAGTGCGACAGGTTACAATCAGCCCCAGCATTTT. It encodes CASSATGYNQPQHF.

Of note for this clonotype: The junction does not match germline at one end; this may be a read error. The CDR3 spells CASSLPTAAFF. The CDR3 region has the DNA TGTGCCAGCAGTTTACCGACTGCAGCTTTCTTT. The chain is built from TRBV28 and TRBJ1-1; D gene ambiguous. From germline, CDR1 is MDHEN and CDR2 SYDVKM. The CDR3 runs to 11 residues.

The chain employs TRBV2 and TRBJ2-3; D possibly matches TRBD1 or TRBD2 (5 bases each). Trimming took off 7 bases at V and 5 bases at J, with 19 bases between the two ends. The CDR3 runs to 15 residues. Germline values: CDR1 SNHLY, CDR2 FYNNEI. CDR3 sequence (DNA): TGTGCCAGCACCGGGGCCCCACGGGGACGAGATACGCAGTATTTT. Amino acids: CASTGAPRGRDTQYF.

The gene calls are TRBV28 and TRBJ1-6, with D perhaps TRBD1 (6 bases). The CDR3 consists of 15 residues. Per germline, CDR1 MDHEN and CDR2 SYDVKM. Between the trimmed V and J ends, which lost 5 bases and 10 bases, there was a span of 18 bases. CDR3 DNA: TGTGCCAGCAGTCAGGCAGGACAGTTCTTCTCACCCCTCCACTTT. It specifies CASSQAGQFFSPLHF.

This clonotype was seen repeatedly, ten times or more. This chain links TRBV18 with TRBJ2-5, with D perhaps matching TRBD2 (6 bases). CDR1 is KGHSH, CDR2 LQKENI, per germline. V was pared by 2 bases and J by 3 bases, with 7 bases between. The CDR3 length is 13 residues. The CDR3: CASSPSGEETQYF. CDR3 sequence (DNA): TGTGCCAGCTCACCATCGGGAGAAGAGACCCAGTACTTC. Full variable domain (remainder filled in from reference TRBV18 and TRBJ2-5): NAGVMQNPRHLVRRRGQEARLRCSPMKGHSHVYWYRQLPEEGLKFMVYLQKENIIDESGMPKERFSAEFPKEGPSILRIQQVVRGDSAAYFCASSPSGEETQYFGPGTRLLVL.

The gene calls are TRBV18 and TRBJ2-1; D unclear. Germline-derived CDR1 and CDR2 are KGHSH and LQKENI. The germline V and J ends were trimmed by 0 bases and 10 bases, with 13 bases remaining between them. The CDR3 has 14 amino acids. The CDR3 coding sequence is TGTGCCAGCTCACCACCGAATGGGGTCGGGGAGCAGTTCTTC. Protein: CASSPPNGVGEQFF. The full variable domain, its missing parts supplied by reference TRBV18 and TRBJ2-1, is NAGVMQNPRHLVRRRGQEARLRCSPMKGHSHVYWYRQLPEEGLKFMVYLQKENIIDESGMPKERFSAEFPKEGPSILRIQQVVRGDSAAYFCASSPPNGVGEQFFGPGTRLTVL.

This clonotype was picked up many times. The chain joins TRBV20-1 to TRBJ2-1, with D perhaps TRBD2 (6 bases). CDR3 length: 16 amino acids. CDR1 and CDR2 from the germline V gene are DFQATT and SNEGSKA (reference sequence). V was pared by 5 bases and J by 0 bases, with 17 bases between. The CDR3 sequence: CSALDSGLPSYNEQFF. The CDR3 DNA is TGCAGTGCTTTAGATTCGGGACTCCCCTCCTACAATGAGCAGTTCTTC.

The chain couples TRBV20-1 to TRBJ2-6; D perhaps matches TRBD1 (5 bases). Germline V gene sequence: CDR1 DFQATT, CDR2 SNEGSKA (reference sequence). The CDR3 sequence is 13 residues long. Trimming cost V 6 bases and J 2 bases, with 8 bases left between them. The CDR3 nucleotides are TGCAGTGCAGGACACCCTGGGGCCAACGTCCTGACTTTC. Protein: CSAGHPGANVLTF.